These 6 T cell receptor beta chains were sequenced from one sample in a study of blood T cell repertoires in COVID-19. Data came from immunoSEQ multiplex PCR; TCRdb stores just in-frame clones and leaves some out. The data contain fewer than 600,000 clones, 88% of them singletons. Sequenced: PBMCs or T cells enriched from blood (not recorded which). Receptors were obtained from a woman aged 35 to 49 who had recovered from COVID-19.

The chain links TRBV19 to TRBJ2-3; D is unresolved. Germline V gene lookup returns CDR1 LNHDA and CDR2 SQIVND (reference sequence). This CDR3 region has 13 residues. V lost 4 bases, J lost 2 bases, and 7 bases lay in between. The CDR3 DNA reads TGTGCCAGTAGTAAGGCGGTCACAGATACGCAGTATTTT. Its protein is CASSKAVTDTQYF.

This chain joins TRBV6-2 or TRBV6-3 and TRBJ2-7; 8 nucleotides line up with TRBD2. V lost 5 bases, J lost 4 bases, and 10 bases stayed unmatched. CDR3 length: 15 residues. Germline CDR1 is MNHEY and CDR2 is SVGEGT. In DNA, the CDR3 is TGTGCCAGCAGTGCGGTCGGGACTAGAGGTTACGAGCAGTACTTC. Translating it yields CASSAVGTRGYEQYF.

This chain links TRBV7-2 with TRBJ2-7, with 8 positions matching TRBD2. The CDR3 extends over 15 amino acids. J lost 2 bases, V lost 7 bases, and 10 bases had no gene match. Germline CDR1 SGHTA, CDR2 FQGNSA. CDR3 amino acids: CASKLAGGAAYEQYF. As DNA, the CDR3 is TGTGCCAGCAAGCTAGCGGGCGGCGCCGCCTACGAGCAGTACTTC. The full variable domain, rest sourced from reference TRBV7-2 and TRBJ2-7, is GAGVSQSPSNKVTEKGKDVELRCDPISGHTALYWYRQSLGQGLEFLIYFQGNSAPDKSGLPSDRFSAERTGGSVSTLTIQRTQQEDSAVYLCASKLAGGAAYEQYFGPGTRLTVT.

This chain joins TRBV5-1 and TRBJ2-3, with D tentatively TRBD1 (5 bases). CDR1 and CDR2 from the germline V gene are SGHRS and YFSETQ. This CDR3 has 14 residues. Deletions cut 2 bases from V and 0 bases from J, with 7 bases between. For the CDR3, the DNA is TGCGCCAGCAGCTTTGGGGCTAGCACAGATACGCAGTATTTT. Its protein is CASSFGASTDTQYF.

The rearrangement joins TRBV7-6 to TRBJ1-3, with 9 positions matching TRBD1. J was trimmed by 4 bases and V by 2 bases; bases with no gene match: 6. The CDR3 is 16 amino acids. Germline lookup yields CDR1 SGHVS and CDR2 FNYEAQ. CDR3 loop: CASSLSGQGWGNTIYF. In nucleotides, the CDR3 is TGTGCCAGCAGCTTATCCGGACAGGGGTGGGGAAACACCATATATTTT. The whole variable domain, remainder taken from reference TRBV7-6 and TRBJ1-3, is GAGVSQSPRYKVTKRGQDVALRCDPISGHVSLYWYRQALGQGPEFLTYFNYEAQQDKSGLPNDRFSAERPEGSISTLTIQRTEQRDSAMYRCASSLSGQGWGNTIYFGEGSWLTVV.

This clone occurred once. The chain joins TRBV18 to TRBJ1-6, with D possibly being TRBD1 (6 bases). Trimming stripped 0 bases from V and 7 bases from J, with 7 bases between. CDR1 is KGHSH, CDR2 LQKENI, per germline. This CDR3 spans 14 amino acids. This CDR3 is CASSPPTGNSPLHF. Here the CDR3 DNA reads TGTGCCAGCTCACCACCGACAGGCAATTCACCCCTCCACTTT. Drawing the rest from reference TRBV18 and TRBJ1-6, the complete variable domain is NAGVMQNPRHLVRRRGQEARLRCSPMKGHSHVYWYRQLPEEGLKFMVYLQKENIIDESGMPKERFSAEFPKEGPSILRIQQVVRGDSAAYFCASSPPTGNSPLHFGNGTRLTVT.